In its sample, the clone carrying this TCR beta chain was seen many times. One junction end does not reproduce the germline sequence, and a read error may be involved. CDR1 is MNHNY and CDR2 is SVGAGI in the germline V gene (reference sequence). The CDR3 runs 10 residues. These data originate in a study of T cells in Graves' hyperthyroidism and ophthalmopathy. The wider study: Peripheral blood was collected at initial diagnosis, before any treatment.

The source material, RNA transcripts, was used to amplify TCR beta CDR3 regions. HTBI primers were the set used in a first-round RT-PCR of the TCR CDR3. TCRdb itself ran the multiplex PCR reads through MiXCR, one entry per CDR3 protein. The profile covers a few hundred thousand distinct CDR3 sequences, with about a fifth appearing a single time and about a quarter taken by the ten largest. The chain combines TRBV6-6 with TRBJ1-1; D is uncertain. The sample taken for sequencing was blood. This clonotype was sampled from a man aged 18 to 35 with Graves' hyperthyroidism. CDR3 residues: CASGYTEAFF. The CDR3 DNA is TGTGCCAGCGGTTACACTGAAGCTTTCTTT.